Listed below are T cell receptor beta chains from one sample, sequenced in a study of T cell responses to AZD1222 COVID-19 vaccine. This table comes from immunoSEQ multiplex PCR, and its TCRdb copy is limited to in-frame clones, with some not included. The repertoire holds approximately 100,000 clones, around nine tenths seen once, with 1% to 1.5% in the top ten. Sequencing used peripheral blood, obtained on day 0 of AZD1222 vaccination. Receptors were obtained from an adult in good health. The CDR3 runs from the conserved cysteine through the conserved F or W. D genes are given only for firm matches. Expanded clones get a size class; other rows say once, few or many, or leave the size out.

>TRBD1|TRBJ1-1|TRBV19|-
CASGRTGDTEAFF
TGTGCCAGTGGAAGGACAGGGGACACTGAAGCTTTCTTT
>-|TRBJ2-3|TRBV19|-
CASSINAGGTDTQYF
TGTGCCAGTAGTATAAATGCCGGGGGCACAGATACGCAGTATTTT
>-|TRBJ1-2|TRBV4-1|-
CASSQDSVEFSNYGYTF
TGCGCCAGCAGCCAAGATTCGGTCGAGTTCTCTAACTATGGCTACACCTTC
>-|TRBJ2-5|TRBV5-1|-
CASSLGAGYQETQYF
TGCGCCAGCAGCTTGGGAGCAGGATACCAAGAGACCCAGTACTTC
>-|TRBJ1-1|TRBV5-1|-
CASSLAVENTEAFF
TGCGCCAGCAGCTTGGCCGTCGAGAACACTGAAGCTTTCTTT
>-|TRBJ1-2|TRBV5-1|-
CASSLAGRKDYGYTF
TGCGCCAGCAGCTTGGCCGGGAGGAAGGACTATGGCTACACCTTC
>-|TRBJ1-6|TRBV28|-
CASTVGGNSPLHF
TGTGCCAGCACCGTAGGGGGGAATTCACCCCTCCACTTT
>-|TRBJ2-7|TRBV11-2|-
CASSLDRSAGNEQYF
TGTGCCAGCAGCTTAGATCGGTCGGCAGGGAACGAGCAGTACTTC
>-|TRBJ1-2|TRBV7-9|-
CASSLEPNYGYTF
TGTGCCAGCAGCTTAGAACCGAACTATGGCTACACCTTC
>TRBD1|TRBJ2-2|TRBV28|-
CASSFSLGQAQGELFF
TGTGCCAGCAGTTTTTCTCTGGGACAGGCCCAAGGGGAGCTGTTTTTT
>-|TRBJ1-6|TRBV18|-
CASSPPGHSPLHF
TGTGCCAGCTCACCACCGGGTCATTCACCCCTCCACTTT
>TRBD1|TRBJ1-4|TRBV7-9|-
CASSVHGTVAF
TGTGCCAGCAGCGTCCACGGGACAGTGGCTTTT
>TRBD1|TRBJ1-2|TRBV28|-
CASSVTGAGGYTF
TGTGCCAGCAGTGTTACAGGGGCGGGTGGCTACACCTTC
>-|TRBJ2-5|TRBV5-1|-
CASSLGPTGETQYF
TGCGCCAGCAGCTTGGGACCTACAGGGGAGACCCAGTACTTC
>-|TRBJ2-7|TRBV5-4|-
CASSEFRDGYEQYF
TGTGCCAGCAGCGAATTCCGGGACGGCTACGAGCAGTACTTC
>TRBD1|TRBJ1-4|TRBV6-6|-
CASSYSGGGIEKLFF
TGTGCCAGCAGTTACTCTGGAGGGGGCATTGAAAAACTGTTTTTT
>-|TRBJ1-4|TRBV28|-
CASSLEGANEKLFF
TGTGCCAGCAGTTTAGAAGGAGCTAATGAAAAACTGTTTTTT
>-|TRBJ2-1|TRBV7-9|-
CASSLMSGVGEQFF
TGTGCCAGCAGCTTAATGTCTGGGGTGGGTGAGCAGTTCTTC
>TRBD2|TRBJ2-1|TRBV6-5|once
CASSLAGADNEQFF
TGTGCCAGCAGCCTAGCGGGGGCCGACAATGAGCAGTTCTTC
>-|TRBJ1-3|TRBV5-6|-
CASSWWGSGNTIYF
TGTGCCAGCAGCTGGTGGGGATCTGGAAACACCATATATTTT
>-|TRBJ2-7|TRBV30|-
CAWRGDSYEQYF
TGTGCCTGGAGAGGCGACTCCTACGAGCAGTACTTC
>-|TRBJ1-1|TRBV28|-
CASTETGTEAFF
TGTGCCAGCACAGAAACAGGCACTGAAGCTTTCTTT
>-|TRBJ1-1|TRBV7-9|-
CASSLDHGEAFF
TGTGCCAGCAGCTTAGATCATGGCGAAGCTTTCTTT
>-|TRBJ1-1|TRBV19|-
CASASEWGPTEAFF
TGTGCCAGTGCCAGCGAATGGGGACCCACTGAAGCTTTCTTT
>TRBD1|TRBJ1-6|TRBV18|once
CASRTGYDSPLHF
TGTGCCAGCCGGACAGGGTATGATTCACCCCTCCACTTT
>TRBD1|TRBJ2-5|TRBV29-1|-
CSVDRGGGETQYF
TGCAGCGTCGACAGGGGCGGCGGGGAGACCCAGTACTTC
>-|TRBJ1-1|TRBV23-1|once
CASRTVEAFF
TGCGCCAGCCGGACAGTAGAAGCTTTCTTT
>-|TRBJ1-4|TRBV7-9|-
CASSLAVGGENEKLFF
TGTGCCAGCAGCTTAGCGGTCGGAGGTGAGAATGAAAAACTGTTTTTT
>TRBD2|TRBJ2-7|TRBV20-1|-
CSAREGLAEYF
TGCAGTGCTAGAGAAGGGCTAGCGGAATACTTC
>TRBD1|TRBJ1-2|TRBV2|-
CASSEDRSGGYGYTF
TGTGCCAGCAGTGAAGACCGGTCAGGGGGCTATGGCTACACCTTC
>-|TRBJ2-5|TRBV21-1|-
CASGGRFETQYF
TGTGCCAGCGGAGGGAGATTCGAGACCCAGTACTTC
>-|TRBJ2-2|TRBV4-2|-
CASSQSPHPGLANTGELFF
TGTGCCAGCAGCCAGAGCCCGCACCCGGGACTCGCGAACACCGGGGAGCTGTTTTTT
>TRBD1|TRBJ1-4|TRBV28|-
CASSLGGQGGEKLFF
TGTGCCAGCAGTTTAGGAGGACAGGGAGGCGAAAAACTGTTTTTT
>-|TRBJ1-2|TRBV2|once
CASRSGQGVGELEHYTF
TGTGCCAGTCGGAGCGGTCAGGGAGTCGGAGAGCTCGAACACTACACCTTC
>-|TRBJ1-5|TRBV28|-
CASSFRGQFLLSNQPQHF
TGTGCCAGCAGTTTTAGGGGACAATTTTTACTAAGCAATCAGCCCCAGCATTTT
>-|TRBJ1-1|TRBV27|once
CASRALGNMNTEAFF
TGTGCCAGCAGAGCCCTCGGGAACATGAACACTGAAGCTTTCTTT
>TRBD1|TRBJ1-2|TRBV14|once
CASSQPGGSGYTF
TGTGCCAGCAGCCAACCAGGGGGGAGTGGCTACACCTTC